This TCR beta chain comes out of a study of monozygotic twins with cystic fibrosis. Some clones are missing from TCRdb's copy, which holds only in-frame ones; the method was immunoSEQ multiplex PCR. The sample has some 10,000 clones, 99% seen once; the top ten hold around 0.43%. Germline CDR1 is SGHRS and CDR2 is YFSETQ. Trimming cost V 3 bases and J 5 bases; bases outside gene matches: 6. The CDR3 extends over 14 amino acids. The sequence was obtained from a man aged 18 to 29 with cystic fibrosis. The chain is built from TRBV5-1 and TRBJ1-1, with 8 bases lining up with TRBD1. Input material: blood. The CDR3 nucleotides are TGCGCCAGCAGCTACCTACAGGGGGGAACTGAAGCTTTCTTT. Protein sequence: CASSYLQGGTEAFF.